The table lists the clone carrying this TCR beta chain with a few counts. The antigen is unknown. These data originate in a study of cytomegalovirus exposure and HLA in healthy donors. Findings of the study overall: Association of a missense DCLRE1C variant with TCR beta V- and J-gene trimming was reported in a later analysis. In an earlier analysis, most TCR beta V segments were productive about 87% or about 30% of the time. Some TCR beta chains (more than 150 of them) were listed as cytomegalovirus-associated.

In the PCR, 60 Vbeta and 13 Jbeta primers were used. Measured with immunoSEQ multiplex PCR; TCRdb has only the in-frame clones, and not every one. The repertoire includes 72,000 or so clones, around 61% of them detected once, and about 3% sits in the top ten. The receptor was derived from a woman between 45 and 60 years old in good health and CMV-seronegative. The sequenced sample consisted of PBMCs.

CDR3 sequence (DNA): TGTGCCAGCAAAGAAATGGCAAGTTCCTACGAGCAGTACTTC. It yields the protein CASKEMASSYEQYF. V and J are TRBV6-6 and TRBJ2-7; D gene uncertain. This CDR3 spans 14 amino acids. Trimming pared 7 bases from V and 1 base from J, leaving 14 bases between. Germline CDR1 is MNHNY and CDR2 is SVGAGI (reference sequence).